Following are 27 T cell receptor beta chains from one sample sequenced in a study of blood T cells in healthy people across ages. A sample-barcoded 5' primer and a J-beta primer mix were used in a second PCR of roughly 7 to 11 cycles. TCRdb re-called the 5' RACE reads through MiXCR, storing one row per CDR3 protein. The top ten hold 30% to 40% of the sample, which has hundreds of thousands of distinct CDR3 sequences, approximately 50% seen once. The sequenced sample consisted of blood. The receptors shown here come from a man in his 60s in good health.

A few counts support this clonotype. The rearrangement links TRBV20-1 to TRBJ1-3; D gene unclear. The germline V gene has CDR1 DFQATT and CDR2 SNEGSKA (reference sequence). V gave up 0 bases and J gave up 2 bases, with 8 bases separating them. The CDR3 has 14 amino acids. The CDR3 reads CSARDFSTGNTIYF. CDR3 coding DNA: TGCAGTGCTAGAGATTTTTCTACTGGAAACACCATATATTTT.

On this clonotype: A much larger clone differs from this one at a single base, so this may be a read error. The gene calls are TRBV15 and TRBJ2-3; a weak D match, TRBD2 (5 bases). The CDR3 is made up of 13 amino acids. Germline CDR1 reads LNHNV; CDR2 reads YYDKDF (reference sequence). Trimming cost V 8 bases and J 4 bases, with 13 bases left between them. This chain's CDR3 is CATGEKVADTQYF. CDR3 DNA sequence: TGTGCCACCGGGGAGAAGGTTGCAGATACGCAGTATTTT.

The chain is built from TRBV28 and TRBJ1-4; 9 nucleotides agree with TRBD1. The CDR3 runs 16 residues. Germline lookup yields CDR1 MDHEN and CDR2 SYDVKM. V lost 2 bases to trimming and J lost 8 bases; unmatched junction nucleotides: 9. The CDR3 loop is CASSLGTGTGTEKLFF. Written as DNA, the CDR3 is TGTGCCAGCAGTTTAGGTACCGGGACAGGGACGGAAAAACTGTTTTTT.

A few counts support this clonotype. V and J are TRBV20-1 and TRBJ2-2; the match to TRBD2 covers 7 bases. The germline CDR1 and CDR2 sequences are DFQATT and SNEGSKA (reference sequence). This CDR3 spans 15 amino acids. Germline trimming cut 0 bases from V and 5 bases from J; bases unmatched to any gene: 6. For the CDR3, the DNA is TGCAGTGCTAGAGATACGCGGGGGTCGACCGGGGAGCTGTTTTTT. Protein sequence: CSARDTRGSTGELFF.

The V gene is TRBV9, the J gene TRBJ2-7; 8 nucleotides align to TRBD2. Germline assignment: CDR1 SGDLS and CDR2 YYNGEE. V shed 3 bases and J 6 bases; nucleotides not matched to a gene: 17. This CDR3 has 17 amino acids. In DNA, the CDR3 is TGTGCCAGCAGCGCTGGGACTAGTGGGGTGTCCTTCTCCGAGCAGTACTTC. Protein sequence: CASSAGTSGVSFSEQYF. Combining the CDR3 with reference TRBV9 and TRBJ2-7 gives the whole variable domain DSGVTQTPKHLITATGQRVTLRCSPRSGDLSVYWYQQSLDQGLQFLIQYYNGEERAKGNILERFSAQQFPDLHSELNLSSLELGDSALYFCASSAGTSGVSFSEQYFGPGTRLTVT.

The rearrangement links TRBV3-1 to TRBJ2-7; tentatively, D is TRBD2 (6 bases). Germline V gene data show CDR1 as LGHDT and CDR2 as YNNKEL (reference sequence). The CDR3 is 14 residues long. V was cut by 5 bases and J by 1 base, with 12 bases left in between. CDR3 coding DNA: TGTGCCAGCAGCGAAGGACTATTTTCCTACGAGCAGTACTTC. Translated, it gives CASSEGLFSYEQYF.

This chain uses TRBV6-5 with TRBJ1-2; 8 bases agree with TRBD1. The CDR3 runs 16 residues. Germline V gene lookup returns CDR1 MNHEY and CDR2 SVGAGI. The V gene end was trimmed by 4 bases and the J gene end by 6 bases; junction bases not matched to a gene: 13. The CDR3 loop is CASSSDRGRLGDGYTF. CDR3 DNA: TGTGCCAGCAGTTCCGACAGGGGCCGGCTTGGGGATGGCTACACCTTC.

The chain employs TRBV10-1 and TRBJ2-5, with D perhaps TRBD2 (6 bases). CDR1 is WNHNN, CDR2 SYGVQD, per germline (reference sequence). The CDR3 spans 12 residues. Trimming removed 6 bases from V and 7 bases from J, with 12 bases in between. CDR3 protein: CASSPTGLTQYF. CDR3 nucleotides: TGCGCCAGCAGCCCGACGGGACTGACCCAGTACTTC.

The chain uses TRBV28 and TRBJ1-2; TRBD1 matches 7 bases. CDR1 is MDHEN and CDR2 is SYDVKM in the germline V gene. V lost 6 bases to trimming and J lost 0 bases; unmatched junction nucleotides: 4. CDR3 length: 14 residues. This CDR3 reads CASREQGANYGYTF. The CDR3 bases are TGTGCCAGCAGAGAGCAGGGGGCTAACTATGGCTACACCTTC.

V and J are TRBV5-1 and TRBJ2-4; TRBD1 or TRBD2 may be the D gene (6 bases each). CDR3 length equals 14 residues. Germline values: CDR1 SGHRS, CDR2 YFSETQ. Deletions cut 0 bases from V and 8 bases from J, with 12 bases between. The CDR3 DNA is TGCGCCAGCAGCTTGGAGACGAGGGGGGACATTCAGTACTTC. Its translation: CASSLETRGDIQYF.

V gene TRBV20-1 combines with J gene TRBJ2-3; TRBD2 is a possible D gene (6 bases). This CDR3 is built from 16 residues. V gave up 6 bases and J gave up 5 bases, with 24 bases separating them. In germline, CDR1 is DFQATT, CDR2 SNEGSKA (reference sequence). The chain's CDR3 is CSAPHRGKGARDTQYF. In DNA form, the CDR3 reads TGCAGTGCGCCCCACCGGGGGAAAGGCGCCAGAGATACGCAGTATTTT.

This clonotype was seen more than once but under ten times. The chain carries TRBV16 and TRBJ2-5; D is uncertain. CDR3 length: 13 residues. Trimming stripped 7 bases from V and 7 bases from J, with 16 bases between. Germline-derived CDR1 and CDR2 are KGHSY and FQNENV. The DNA of the CDR3 is TGTGCCAGCACCTCAGACCAGCGCGGGACCCAGTACTTC. It translates to CASTSDQRGTQYF.

The chain combines TRBV24-1 with TRBJ2-5; 10 bases are shared with TRBD1. Trimming removed 4 bases from V and 11 bases from J; junction bases left unmatched: 15. The CDR3 extends over 16 amino acids. Germline V lookup: CDR1 KGHDR, CDR2 SFDVKD. CDR3 loop: CATSDPGTGVYNEQYF. DNA for the CDR3: TGTGCCACCAGTGACCCCGGGACAGGGGTGTACAATGAGCAGTACTTC.

The chain couples TRBV12-3 or TRBV12-4 to TRBJ2-2; 8 bases line up with TRBD2. CDR3 length: 16 residues. V dropped 4 bases and J dropped 1; count of bases not matched to a gene: 5. In DNA, the CDR3 is TGTGCCAGCAGTTGGTTAGCGGGACAGAACACCGGGGAGCTGTTTTTT. Amino acid sequence: CASSWLAGQNTGELFF.

In its sample, this clonotype was seen a few times. This chain links TRBV6-1 with TRBJ2-7, with a possible D match to TRBD2 (7 bases). The germline V gene has CDR1 MNHNS and CDR2 SASEGT. CDR3 length: 16 amino acids. Trimming removed 0 bases from V and 0 bases from J, with 12 bases in between. The DNA of the CDR3 is TGTGCCAGCAGTGAAGCCTCCGCGGGGGCCTCCTACGAGCAGTACTTC. It is translated as CASSEASAGASYEQYF.

The genes are TRBV6-5 and TRBJ2-5; perhaps TRBD1 as D (5 bases). The CDR3 runs 14 residues. Trimming took off 5 bases at V and 3 bases at J, with 13 bases between the two ends. Germline assignment: CDR1 MNHEY and CDR2 SVGAGI. The CDR3 sequence is CASSPWGSEETQYF. CDR3 coding DNA: TGTGCCAGCAGTCCCTGGGGCAGCGAAGAGACCCAGTACTTC.

The chain recombines TRBV3-1 with TRBJ2-5; 9 nucleotides agree with TRBD1. This CDR3 region has 16 residues. Germline CDR1 and CDR2: LGHDT and YNNKEL (reference sequence). The V segment lost 1 base and the J segment 5 bases; nucleotides outside the gene matches: 8. CDR3 in amino acids: CASSQAGQGSLETQYF. The CDR3 nucleotides read TGTGCCAGCAGCCAAGCTGGACAGGGGAGCTTGGAGACCCAGTACTTC.

The chain links TRBV20-1 to TRBJ2-7; D is possibly TRBD2 (6 bases). V lost 5 bases and J 3 bases, leaving 23 bases between the germline ends. CDR3 length: 16 residues. The germline V gene encodes CDR1 DFQATT and CDR2 SNEGSKA (reference sequence). The CDR3 bases are TGCAGTGCTCCCCGTTCCGATAGTGGAGGGTACTACGAGCAGTACTTC. As protein: CSAPRSDSGGYYEQYF.

The CDR3 bases are TGTGCCAGCAGCTTGTACCGGGGAGGTGGTGGCTACACCTTC. It translates to CASSLYRGGGGYTF. The rearrangement links TRBV5-5 to TRBJ1-2; D remains ambiguous. The CDR3 length is 14 residues. Trimming took off 1 base at V and 7 bases at J, with 14 bases between the two ends. Germline V gene lookup returns CDR1 SGHKS and CDR2 YYEKEE (reference sequence).

J is TRBJ1-1 and V is TRBV2; D call uncertain. From germline, CDR1 is SNHLY and CDR2 FYNNEI. Trimming left V 4 bases short and J 6 bases short, with 9 bases between. CDR3 length: 12 amino acids. This CDR3 reads CASSVRVPEAFF. The CDR3, as DNA: TGTGCCAGCAGTGTACGGGTTCCTGAAGCTTTCTTT.

The chain couples TRBV7-2 to TRBJ2-3; D may be TRBD1 or TRBD2 (6 bases each). CDR3 length: 15 residues. Germline CDR1 and CDR2: SGHTA and FQGNSA. The V and J ends lost 5 bases and 4 bases respectively, with 16 bases between them. The CDR3 protein is CASSHGPRGPDTQYF. CDR3 in DNA: TGTGCCAGCAGCCATGGTCCCCGGGGGCCAGATACGCAGTATTTT.

V and J are TRBV12-3 or TRBV12-4 and TRBJ1-2; TRBD1 agrees at 7 bases. The CDR3 loop spans 15 amino acids. V lost 3 bases to trimming and J lost 7 bases; unmatched junction nucleotides: 11. The CDR3 loop reads CASSFSLQGLGGYTF. CDR3 sequence (DNA): TGTGCCAGCAGTTTCTCCTTACAGGGGTTAGGTGGCTACACCTTC.

The CDR3 DNA sequence: TGCGCCAGCAACCGGAAGGGAGGGGAGAACACCGGGGAGCTGTTTTTT. Its translation: CASNRKGGENTGELFF. The J gene is TRBJ2-2, the V gene TRBV5-1; 7 bases are a match to TRBD2. Germline V gene sequence: CDR1 SGHRS, CDR2 YFSETQ. The J segment lost 1 base and the V segment lost 6 bases, leaving 9 bases of the junction unmatched. CDR3 length equals 16 residues.

This chain connects TRBV5-1 to TRBJ1-2, with 8 bases fitting TRBD1. After removal of 4 bases from V and 1 base from J, the junction contained 6 bases not matched to a gene. CDR1 and CDR2 (germline): SGHRS, YFSETQ. This CDR3 has 15 residues. The CDR3 nucleotides read TGCGCCAGCAGCGGGACAGGCTCTTATAACTATGGCTACACCTTC. Protein: CASSGTGSYNYGYTF.

The sample holds a few counts of this clonotype. The chain links TRBV9 to TRBJ2-5; weak D call: TRBD1 (6 bases). The CDR3 spans 14 residues. V gave up 0 bases and J gave up 5 bases, with 11 bases separating them. From germline, CDR1 is SGDLS and CDR2 YYNGEE. The CDR3 DNA follows: TGTGCCAGCAGCGTAGCCTCAGGGGTGGAGACCCAGTACTTC. It is translated as CASSVASGVETQYF.

V is TRBV2 and J is TRBJ2-3; 11 nucleotides line up with TRBD2. Trimming cost V 6 bases and J 2 bases; bases outside gene matches: 7. The CDR3 totals 16 residues. Per the germline V gene, CDR1 is SNHLY and CDR2 is FYNNEI. The CDR3 DNA is TGTGCCAGCAGAGCGACTAGCGGGGCCTTCACAGATACGCAGTATTTT. It yields the protein CASRATSGAFTDTQYF.

Only one count was recorded for this clonotype. The rearrangement joins TRBV7-9 to TRBJ2-1; D not certain. Germline V gene sequence: CDR1 SEHNR, CDR2 FQNEAQ (reference sequence). This CDR3 has 19 amino acids. The V end lost 1 base, the J end lost 8 bases, and 27 bases lay between the germline ends. The CDR3 loop reads CASSLGLLNTKLGVYEQFF. The CDR3 bases are TGTGCCAGCAGCTTAGGACTCCTTAACACGAAATTAGGCGTCTATGAGCAGTTCTTC.